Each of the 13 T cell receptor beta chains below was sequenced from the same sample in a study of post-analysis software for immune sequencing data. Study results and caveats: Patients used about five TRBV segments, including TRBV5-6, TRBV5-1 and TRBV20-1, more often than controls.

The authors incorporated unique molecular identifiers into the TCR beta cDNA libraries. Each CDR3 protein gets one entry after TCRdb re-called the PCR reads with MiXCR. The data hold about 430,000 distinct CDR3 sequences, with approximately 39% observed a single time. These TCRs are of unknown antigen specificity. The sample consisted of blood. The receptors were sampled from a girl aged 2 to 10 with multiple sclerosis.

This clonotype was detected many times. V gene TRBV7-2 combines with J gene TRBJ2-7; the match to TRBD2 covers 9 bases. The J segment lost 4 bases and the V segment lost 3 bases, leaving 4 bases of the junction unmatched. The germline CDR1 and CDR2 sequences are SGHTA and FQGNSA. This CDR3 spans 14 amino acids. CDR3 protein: CASSFLAGLYEQYF. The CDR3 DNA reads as TGTGCCAGCAGCTTCCTAGCGGGGCTATACGAGCAGTACTTC.

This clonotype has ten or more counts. CDR3 in DNA: TGTGCCAGCAGCTTAGCGGTCGACAGGAAAGAGACCCAGTACTTC. It is translated as CASSLAVDRKETQYF. The chain is built from TRBV7-7 and TRBJ2-5, with a possible D match to TRBD1 (6 bases). Germline values: CDR1 SSHAT, CDR2 FNYEAQ (reference sequence). V lost 0 bases, J lost 3 bases, and 11 bases lay in between. The CDR3 is made up of 15 amino acids. The full variable domain, with the rest looked up from reference TRBV7-7 and TRBJ2-5, is GAGVSQSPRYKVTKRGQDVTLRCDPISSHATLYWYQQALGQGPEFLTYFNYEAQPDKSGLPSDRFSAERPEGSISTLTIQRTEQRDSAMYRCASSLAVDRKETQYFGPGTRLLVL.

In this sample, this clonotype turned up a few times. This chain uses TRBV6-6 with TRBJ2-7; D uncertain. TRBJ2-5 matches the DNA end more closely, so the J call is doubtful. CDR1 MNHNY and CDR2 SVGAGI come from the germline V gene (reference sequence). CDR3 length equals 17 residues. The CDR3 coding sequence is TGTGCCAGCAGTTGCTCGATAGCTGCCAACTCGGGAGAGACCCAGTACTTC. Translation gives CASSCSIAANSGETQYF.

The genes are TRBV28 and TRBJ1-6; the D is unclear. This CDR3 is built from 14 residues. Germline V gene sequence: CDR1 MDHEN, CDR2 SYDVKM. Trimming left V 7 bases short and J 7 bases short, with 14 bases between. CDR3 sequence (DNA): TGTGCCAGCAATCCAGGCCAATCCAATTCACCCCTCCACTTT. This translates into CASNPGQSNSPLHF.

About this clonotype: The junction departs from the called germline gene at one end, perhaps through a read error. Here the CDR3 DNA reads TGTGCCAGCAGTGACACCCACTCTGGGGCCGACGTCCTGACTTTC. This translates into CASSDTHSGADVLTF. The rearrangement joins TRBV12-3 or TRBV12-4 to TRBJ2-6; D is possibly TRBD1 (5 bases). The CDR3 runs 15 residues.

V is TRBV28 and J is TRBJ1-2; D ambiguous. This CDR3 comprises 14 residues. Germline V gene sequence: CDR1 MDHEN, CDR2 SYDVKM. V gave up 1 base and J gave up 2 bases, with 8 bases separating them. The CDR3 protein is CASSLFGENYGYTF. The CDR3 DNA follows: TGTGCCAGCAGTTTATTCGGGGAAAACTATGGCTACACCTTC.

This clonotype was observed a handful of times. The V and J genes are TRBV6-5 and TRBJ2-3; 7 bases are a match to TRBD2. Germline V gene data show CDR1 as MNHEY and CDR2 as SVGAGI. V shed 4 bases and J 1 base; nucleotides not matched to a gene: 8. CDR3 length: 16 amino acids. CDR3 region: CASSSRRLAGTDTQYF. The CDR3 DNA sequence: TGTGCCAGCAGTTCTCGCCGACTAGCTGGCACAGATACGCAGTATTTT.

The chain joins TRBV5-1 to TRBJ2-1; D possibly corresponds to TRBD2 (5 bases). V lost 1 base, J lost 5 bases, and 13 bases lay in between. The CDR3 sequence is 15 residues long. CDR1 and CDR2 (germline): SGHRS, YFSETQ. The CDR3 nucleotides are TGCGCCAGCAGCTTGAAGCGGAACGTGAACAATGAGCAGTTCTTC. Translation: CASSLKRNVNNEQFF.

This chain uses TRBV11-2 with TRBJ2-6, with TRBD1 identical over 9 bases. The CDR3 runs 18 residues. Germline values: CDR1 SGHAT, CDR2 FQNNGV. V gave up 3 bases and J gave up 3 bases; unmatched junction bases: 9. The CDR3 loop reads CASSLDRGDPYGANVLTF. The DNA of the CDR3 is TGTGCCAGCAGCTTGGACAGGGGCGACCCTTATGGGGCCAACGTCCTGACTTTC.

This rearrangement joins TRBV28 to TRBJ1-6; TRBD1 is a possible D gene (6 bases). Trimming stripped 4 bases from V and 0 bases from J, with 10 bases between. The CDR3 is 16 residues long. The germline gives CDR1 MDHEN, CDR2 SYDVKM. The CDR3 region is CASSSSGDSYNSPLHF. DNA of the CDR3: TGTGCCAGCAGTTCTTCAGGGGACTCCTATAATTCACCCCTCCACTTT.

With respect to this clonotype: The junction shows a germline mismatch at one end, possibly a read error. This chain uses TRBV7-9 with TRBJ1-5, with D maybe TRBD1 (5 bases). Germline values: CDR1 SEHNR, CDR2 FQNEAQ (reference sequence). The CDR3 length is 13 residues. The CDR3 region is CSSSLAQGQPQHF. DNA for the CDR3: TGTTCCAGCAGCTTAGCCCAGGGTCAGCCCCAGCATTTT.

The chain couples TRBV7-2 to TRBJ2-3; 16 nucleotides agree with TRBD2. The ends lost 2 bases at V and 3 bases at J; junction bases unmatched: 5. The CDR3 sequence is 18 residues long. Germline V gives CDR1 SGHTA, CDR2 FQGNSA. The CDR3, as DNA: TGTGCCAGCAGCTTATCGAGGGGACTAGCGGGAGGGACAGATACGCAGTATTTT. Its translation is CASSLSRGLAGGTDTQYF.

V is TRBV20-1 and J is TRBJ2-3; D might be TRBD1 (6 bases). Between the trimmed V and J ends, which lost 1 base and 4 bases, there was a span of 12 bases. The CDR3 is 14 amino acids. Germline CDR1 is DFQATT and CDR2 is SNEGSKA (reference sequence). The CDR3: CSARVQGRSDTQYF. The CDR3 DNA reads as TGCAGTGCTAGAGTGCAGGGGCGGTCAGATACGCAGTATTTT.